This T cell receptor beta chain was recorded in a study of T-cell reconstitution after alpha-beta-depleted transplantation in children. This clonotype showed up many times. Its antigen is unidentified. Notes on the study in general: The study traced high day-60 TCRbeta diversity in some patients to surviving recipient T cells and thymic progenitors. Hyperexpanded clones declined; after one year, newly produced T cells mostly supplied diversity. Reportedly, only several hundred clones from non-depleted graft cells drove alpha-beta T-cell counts at about two months.

Per the germline V gene, CDR1 is SGHRS and CDR2 is YFSETQ. Deletions cut 4 bases from V and 2 bases from J, with 6 bases between. CDR3 length: 12 residues. Preparation of the TCRbeta library was carried out with unique molecular identifiers. TCRdb redid the calling of the PCR reads with MiXCR, one entry per CDR3 protein. Of around 700,000 distinct CDR3 sequences detected, around 12% appear once; the ten largest clones hold around 0.76%. The J gene is TRBJ1-2, the V gene TRBV5-1; D unresolved. Sequencing used PBMCs, obtained before TCRalphabeta/CD19-depleted stem cell transplant. This receptor was identified in a girl aged 2 to 9 with congenital amegakaryocytic thrombocytopenia, due to receive a stem cell transplant. The CDR3 region has the DNA TGCGCCAGCAGCCGTCAAAACTATGGCTACACCTTC. The encoded protein is CASSRQNYGYTF.